The 12 T cell receptor beta chains listed next were all sequenced from one sample in a study of T cells after posttransplantation cyclophosphamide. Clones were sequenced by immunoSEQ multiplex PCR, and TCRdb holds only the in-frame ones, with some missing. The table records more than 20,000 clones, approximately 76% of them present only once. Specimen: memory CD4+ T cells sorted from PBMCs. The receptors come from an older woman in good health, CMV-negative, and a related stem cell transplant donor.

This clone showed up just a few times. V is TRBV30 and J is TRBJ2-7, with a weak D call TRBD1 (6 bases). CDR1 is GTSNPN and CDR2 is SVGIG in the germline V gene (reference sequence). The CDR3 is 12 amino acids. The germline V and J ends were trimmed by 5 bases and 8 bases, with 16 bases remaining between them. CDR3 amino acids: CAWSGQGFQQYF. The CDR3 DNA sequence: TGTGCCTGGTCCGGGCAGGGGTTCCAGCAGTACTTC.

The rearrangement links TRBV27 to TRBJ2-1; a weak D match, TRBD1 (6 bases). V was clipped by 2 bases and J by 10 bases, with 15 bases between them. The V gene's germline CDR1 is MNHEY and CDR2 SMNVEV (reference sequence). The CDR3 consists of 14 residues. The CDR3 reads CASSLNRVESEQFF. CDR3 DNA: TGTGCCAGCAGTTTAAACAGGGTAGAAAGCGAGCAGTTCTTC.

The chain uses TRBV7-2 and TRBJ2-1; 9 bases fit TRBD1. Germline V gene lookup returns CDR1 SGHTA and CDR2 FQGNSA. This CDR3 is built from 14 residues. Trimming at V came to 3 bases and at J to 4 bases, leaving 1 base not matched to a gene. The CDR3 sequence: CASSFDRGYNEQFF. In DNA form, the CDR3 reads TGTGCCAGCAGCTTCGACAGGGGGTACAATGAGCAGTTCTTC.

The chain links TRBV5-4 to TRBJ2-5; D perhaps matches TRBD2 (5 bases). V was pared by 4 bases and J by 4 bases, with 17 bases between. CDR1 is SGHNT, CDR2 YYREEE, per germline (reference sequence). CDR3 length: 15 amino acids. The CDR3 DNA reads TGTGCCAGCAGCCCCCGGGGAGCGCAACGAGAGACCCAGTACTTC. Translating it yields CASSPRGAQRETQYF.

This chain uses TRBV7-8 with TRBJ2-5, with TRBD2 identical over 13 bases. This CDR3 comprises 21 residues. Germline-derived CDR1 and CDR2 are SGHVS and FQNEAQ. Trimming cost V 6 bases and J 4 bases; bases outside gene matches: 23. The CDR3 loop is CASRSRLAGGRGGAPRETQYF. CDR3 DNA sequence: TGTGCCAGCAGATCGAGACTAGCGGGGGGCCGAGGGGGAGCCCCAAGAGAGACCCAGTACTTC.

This clone was counted only a few times. The chain recombines TRBV7-2 with TRBJ1-2; D is undetermined. Trimming stripped 1 base from V and 6 bases from J, with 9 bases between. This CDR3 comprises 13 residues. Per the germline V gene, CDR1 is SGHTA and CDR2 is FQGNSA. CDR3 coding DNA: TGTGCCAGCAGCTTAGAACAGATCCATGGCTACACCTTC. Its protein product is CASSLEQIHGYTF.

The chain links TRBV4-3 to TRBJ2-3; 7 bases line up with TRBD2. Germline trimming cut 3 bases from V and 3 bases from J; bases unmatched to any gene: 6. CDR1 LGHNA and CDR2 YSLEER come from the germline V gene. The CDR3 has 15 residues. CDR3 in DNA: TGCGCCAGCAGCCAGGGGGGAGGGATTACAGATACGCAGTATTTT. The encoded protein is CASSQGGGITDTQYF.

This clone was seen more than once but under ten times. The chain carries TRBV7-2 and TRBJ1-1; maybe TRBD1 (5 bases). CDR1 and CDR2 (germline): SGHTA, FQGNSA. This CDR3 is built from 14 residues. V shed 5 bases and J shed 3 bases, with 13 bases lying between them. In nucleotides, the CDR3 is TGTGCCAGCAGCCGGGGGGAGGCCGACACTGAAGCTTTCTTT. Its protein product is CASSRGEADTEAFF.

This chain links TRBV2 with TRBJ2-4, with 8 bases that match TRBD1. V gave up 8 bases and J gave up 1 base; unmatched junction bases: 10. Germline V gives CDR1 SNHLY, CDR2 FYNNEI. This CDR3 comprises 16 residues. Here the CDR3 reads CASYNTGGNAKNIQYF. DNA for the CDR3: TGTGCCAGCTACAACACAGGGGGAAACGCCAAAAACATTCAGTACTTC.

The V call is TRBV19, the J call TRBJ2-5; 7 nucleotides line up with TRBD2. This CDR3 is built from 15 residues. Germline V lookup: CDR1 LNHDA, CDR2 SQIVND (reference sequence). The V gene end was trimmed by 4 bases and the J gene end by 6 bases; junction bases not matched to a gene: 11. The CDR3 here is CASSTSGLEKKTQYF. For the CDR3, the DNA is TGTGCCAGTAGTACCTCCGGACTAGAAAAGAAGACCCAGTACTTC.

The chain uses TRBV4-1 and TRBJ1-3; D may be TRBD1 (6 bases). V was pared by 4 bases and J by 1 base, with 14 bases between. Germline lookup yields CDR1 MGHRA and CDR2 YSYEKL. This CDR3 has 16 amino acids. DNA for the CDR3: TGCGCCAGCAGCCGAGGGTCACAGGGTTCTGGAAACACCATATATTTT. Amino acid sequence: CASSRGSQGSGNTIYF.

The V call is TRBV27, the J call TRBJ1-6; TRBD1 matches at 7 bases. V shed 5 bases, J shed 0 bases, and the junction held 4 bases outside the gene matches. Per germline, CDR1 MNHEY and CDR2 SMNVEV (reference sequence). CDR3 length: 16 residues. The CDR3 protein is CASSPHRGSYNSPLHF. CDR3 nucleotide sequence: TGTGCCAGCAGTCCCCACAGGGGCTCCTATAATTCACCCCTCCACTTT.